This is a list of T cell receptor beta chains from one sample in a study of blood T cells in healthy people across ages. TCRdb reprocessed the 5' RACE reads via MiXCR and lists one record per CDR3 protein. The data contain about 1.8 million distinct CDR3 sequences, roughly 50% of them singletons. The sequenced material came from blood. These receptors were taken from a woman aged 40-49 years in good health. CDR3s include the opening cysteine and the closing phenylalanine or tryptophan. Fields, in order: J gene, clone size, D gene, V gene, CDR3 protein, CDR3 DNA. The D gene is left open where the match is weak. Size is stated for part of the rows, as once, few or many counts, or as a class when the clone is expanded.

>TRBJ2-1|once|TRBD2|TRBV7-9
CASDSGGWEQFF
TGTGCCAGCGATAGCGGGGGCTGGGAGCAGTTCTTC
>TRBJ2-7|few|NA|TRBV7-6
CASSLASDSSYEQYF
TGTGCCAGCAGCTTAGCCTCGGACAGTTCCTACGAGCAGTACTTC
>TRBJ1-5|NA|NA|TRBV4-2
CASSQLSVQPQHF
TGTGCCAGCAGCCAACTTTCCGTGCAGCCCCAGCATTTT
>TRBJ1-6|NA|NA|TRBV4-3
CASSQVRASHSPLHF
TGCGCCAGCAGCCAAGTCCGGGCAAGCCATTCACCCCTCCACTTT
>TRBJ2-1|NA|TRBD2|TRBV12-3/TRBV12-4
CASSYTSGGAFADEQFF
TGTGCCAGCAGCTACACTAGCGGGGGGGCTTTTGCCGATGAGCAGTTCTTC
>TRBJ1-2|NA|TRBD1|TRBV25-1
CASDTGGDYGYTF
TGTGCCAGCGATACAGGGGGCGACTATGGCTACACCTTC
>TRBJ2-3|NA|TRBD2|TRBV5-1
CASSLNMASGVSTDTQYF
TGCGCCAGCAGCTTGAACATGGCTAGCGGGGTGAGCACAGATACGCAGTATTTT
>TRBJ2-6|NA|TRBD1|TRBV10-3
CAIAGQGASGANVLTF
TGTGCCATTGCGGGACAGGGGGCCTCTGGGGCCAACGTCCTGACTTTC
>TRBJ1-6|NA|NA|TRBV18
CASSPSEGTNNSPLHF
TGTGCCAGCTCACCTTCTGAAGGAACCAATAATTCACCCCTCCACTTT
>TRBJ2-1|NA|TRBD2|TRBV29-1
CSVNPSGGPVGEQFF
TGCAGCGTTAACCCTAGCGGGGGGCCGGTGGGTGAGCAGTTCTTC
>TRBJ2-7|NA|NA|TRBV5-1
CASSLTDESSYEQYF
TGCGCCAGCAGCTTGACAGACGAGAGCTCCTACGAGCAGTACTTC
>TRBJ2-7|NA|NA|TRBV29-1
CSVVRGGSSSEQYF
TGCAGCGTTGTAAGGGGGGGGAGCTCCTCCGAGCAGTACTTC
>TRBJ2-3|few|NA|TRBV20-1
CSASESTDTQYF
TGCAGTGCGTCTGAAAGCACAGATACGCAGTATTTT
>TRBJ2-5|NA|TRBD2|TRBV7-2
CASRPASGGSLETQYF
TGTGCCAGCAGACCCGCTAGCGGGGGGTCCCTAGAGACCCAGTACTTC
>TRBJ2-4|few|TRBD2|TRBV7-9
CASSLELAGEKNIQYF
TGTGCCAGCAGCTTAGAACTAGCGGGGGAAAAAAACATTCAGTACTTC
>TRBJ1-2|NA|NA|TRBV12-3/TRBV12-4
CASSLSRVSPFGYTF
TGTGCCAGCAGTTTATCCCGTGTATCCCCTTTTGGCTACACCTTC
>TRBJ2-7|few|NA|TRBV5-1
CASSLEGMSYEQYF
TGCGCCAGCAGCTTGGAGGGAATGTCCTACGAGCAGTACTTC
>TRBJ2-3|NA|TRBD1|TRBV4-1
CASSQEGTGAPTDTQYF
TGCGCCAGCAGCCAAGAGGGAACAGGGGCCCCCACAGATACGCAGTATTTT
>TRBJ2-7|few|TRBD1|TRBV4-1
CASSQERPGQGFYEQYF
TGCGCCAGCAGCCAAGAACGACCGGGACAGGGGTTCTACGAGCAGTACTTC
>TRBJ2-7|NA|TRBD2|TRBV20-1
CSAPKRGGGYEQYF
TGCAGTGCACCCAAGCGGGGGGGAGGTTACGAGCAGTACTTC
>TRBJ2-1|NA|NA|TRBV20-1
CSARYTRASSYNEQFF
TGCAGTGCTAGATATACACGGGCGAGCTCCTACAATGAGCAGTTCTTC
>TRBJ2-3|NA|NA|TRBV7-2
CASSLDVVPTDTQYF
TGTGCCAGCAGCTTAGATGTGGTGCCCACAGATACGCAGTATTTT
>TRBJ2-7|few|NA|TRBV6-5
CASSSGIEQYF
TGCGCCAGCAGTTCTGGGATCGAGCAGTACTTC
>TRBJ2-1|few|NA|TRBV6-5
CASSYSGHGDGSYNEQFF
TGTGCCAGCAGTTACTCGGGACACGGGGATGGCTCCTACAATGAGCAGTTCTTC
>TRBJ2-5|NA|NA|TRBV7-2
CASSLSRNQETQYF
TGTGCCAGCAGCTTAAGCAGGAATCAAGAGACCCAGTACTTC
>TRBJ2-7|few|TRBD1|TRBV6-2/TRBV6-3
CASSDGTGASYEQYF
TGTGCCAGCAGTGATGGGACAGGGGCCTCCTACGAGCAGTACTTC
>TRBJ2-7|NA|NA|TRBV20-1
CSARGHNNPYEQYF
TGCAGTGCTAGGGGACACAATAATCCCTACGAGCAGTACTTC
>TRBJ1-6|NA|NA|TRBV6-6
CASSPADSPLHF
TGTGCCAGCAGTCCGGCCGATTCACCCCTCCACTTT
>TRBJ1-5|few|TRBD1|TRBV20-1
CSASAGTGGLQPQHF
TGCAGTGCTTCTGCCGGGACAGGGGGCTTACAGCCCCAGCATTTT
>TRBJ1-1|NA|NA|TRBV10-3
CAISEQRYEAFF
TGTGCCATCAGTGAGCAGCGGTATGAAGCTTTCTTT
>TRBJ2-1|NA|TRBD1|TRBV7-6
CASSLRDRGAIAGNEQFF
TGTGCCAGCAGCTTAAGGGACAGGGGCGCCATAGCAGGGAATGAGCAGTTCTTC
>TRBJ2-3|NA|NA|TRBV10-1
CASSDRAADTQYF
TGCGCCAGCAGTGACAGGGCAGCAGATACGCAGTATTTT
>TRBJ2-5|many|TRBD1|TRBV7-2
CASSPTGAQETQYF
TGTGCCAGCAGCCCCACAGGGGCCCAAGAGACCCAGTACTTC
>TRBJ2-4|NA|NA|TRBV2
CASSDGMGGRLAKNIQYF
TGTGCCAGCAGTGATGGGATGGGGGGGCGTCTCGCCAAAAACATTCAGTACTTC
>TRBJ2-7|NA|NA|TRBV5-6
CASSPWISYEQYF
TGTGCCAGCAGCCCCTGGATCTCCTACGAGCAGTACTTC
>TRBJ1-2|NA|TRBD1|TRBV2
CASSETGNPYEGYTF
TGTGCCAGCAGTGAGACAGGGAATCCGTATGAGGGCTACACCTTC
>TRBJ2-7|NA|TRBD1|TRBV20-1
CSARQGPREQYF
TGCAGTGCCCGACAGGGGCCTCGAGAGCAGTACTTC
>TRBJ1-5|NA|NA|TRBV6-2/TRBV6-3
CASSYSISLGWSNQPQHF
TGTGCCAGCAGTTACTCGATTAGTCTGGGTTGGAGCAATCAGCCCCAGCATTTT
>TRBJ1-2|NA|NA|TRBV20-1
CSARSSLGYTF
TGCAGTGCCCGGTCGAGTCTAGGCTACACCTTC
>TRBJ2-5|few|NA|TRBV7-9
CASSSSGSQETQYF
TGTGCCAGCAGCTCGTCAGGATCCCAAGAGACCCAGTACTTC
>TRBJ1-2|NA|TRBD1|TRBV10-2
CASAGGQEYGYTF
TGCGCCAGCGCGGGGGGACAGGAATATGGCTACACCTTC
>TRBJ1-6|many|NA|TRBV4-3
CASSPTLAGRNSPLHF
TGCGCCAGCAGCCCGACCTTGGCGGGGAGGAATTCACCCCTCCACTTT
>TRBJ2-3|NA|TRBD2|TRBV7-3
CTSSATSGVVDTQYF
TGTACCAGCAGCGCGACTAGCGGGGTTGTAGATACGCAGTATTTT
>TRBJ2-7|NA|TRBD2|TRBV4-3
CASSQGQRGDEQYF
TGCGCCAGCAGCCAAGGGCAGCGGGGGGATGAGCAGTACTTC
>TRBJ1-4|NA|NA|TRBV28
CASTPRGFPNEKLFF
TGTGCCAGCACCCCTCGGGGATTTCCTAATGAAAAACTGTTTTTT
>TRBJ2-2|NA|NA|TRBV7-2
CASSLGPLARGPGGELFF
TGTGCCAGCAGCTTAGGGCCACTAGCGCGGGGGCCGGGCGGGGAGCTGTTTTTT
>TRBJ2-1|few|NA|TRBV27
CASSLGAGASYNEQFF
TGTGCCAGCAGTTTAGGGGCAGGGGCATCTTACAATGAGCAGTTCTTC